This T cell receptor (beta chain) originates from a study of cytomegalovirus exposure and HLA in healthy donors. About the research overall: The approximately 120 validation repertoires, a later analysis reported, used the same platform as the 666 first-cohort repertoires.

Whole-study results and caveats: Most TCR sequences were uncommon, yet certain public TCRs appeared in many donors. The study recorded 160 or so TCR beta chains that were cytomegalovirus-associated.

The germline V and J ends were trimmed by 4 bases and 5 bases, with 21 bases remaining between them. Germline CDR1 SGDLS, CDR2 YYNGEE. This CDR3 spans 16 amino acids. Method: immunoSEQ multiplex PCR; TCRdb's copy keeps in-frame clones and lacks some. The data hold some 150,000 clones, with 86% observed a single time. Regarding this clone: Its antigen is not known.

Donors were drawn from the approximately 110-subject validation cohort, separate from the roughly 670-subject first cohort. The sequence was collected from a human donor in good health. The chain carries TRBV9 and TRBJ2-5, with TRBD2 as a possible D gene (5 bases). Sequenced input: PBMCs. The CDR3 loop is CASSPASIPLRETQYF. In nucleotides, the CDR3 is TGTGCCAGCAGCCCCGCTAGCATCCCCTTGAGGGAGACCCAGTACTTC.